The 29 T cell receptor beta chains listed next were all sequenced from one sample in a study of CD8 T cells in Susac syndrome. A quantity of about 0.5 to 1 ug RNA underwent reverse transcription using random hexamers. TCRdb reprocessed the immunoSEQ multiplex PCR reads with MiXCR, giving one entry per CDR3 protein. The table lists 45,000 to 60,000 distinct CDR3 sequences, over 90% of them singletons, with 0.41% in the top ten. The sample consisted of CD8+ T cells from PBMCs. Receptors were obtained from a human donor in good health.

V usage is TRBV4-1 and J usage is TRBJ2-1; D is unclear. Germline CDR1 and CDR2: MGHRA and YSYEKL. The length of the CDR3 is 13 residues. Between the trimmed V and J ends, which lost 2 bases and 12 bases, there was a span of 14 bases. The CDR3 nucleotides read TGCGCCAGCAGCCAATGGCTTTCCCGTCTGCAGTTCTTC. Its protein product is CASSQWLSRLQFF.

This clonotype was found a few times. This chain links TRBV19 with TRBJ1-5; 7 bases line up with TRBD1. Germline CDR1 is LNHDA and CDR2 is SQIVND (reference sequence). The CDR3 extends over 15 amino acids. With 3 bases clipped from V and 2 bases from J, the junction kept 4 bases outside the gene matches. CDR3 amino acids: CASSIPGGGNQPQHF. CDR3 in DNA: TGTGCCAGTAGTATTCCAGGGGGGGGCAATCAGCCCCAGCATTTT. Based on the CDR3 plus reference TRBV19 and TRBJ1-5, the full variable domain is DGGITQSPKYLFRKEGQNVTLSCEQNLNHDAMYWYRQDPGQGLRLIYYSQIVNDFQKGDIAEGYSVSREKKESFPLTVTSAQKNPTAFYLCASSIPGGGNQPQHFGDGTRLSIL.

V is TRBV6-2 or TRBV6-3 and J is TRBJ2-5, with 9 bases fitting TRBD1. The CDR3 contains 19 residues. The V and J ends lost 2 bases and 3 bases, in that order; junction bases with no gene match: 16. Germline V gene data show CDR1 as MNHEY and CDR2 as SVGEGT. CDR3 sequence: CASSYASSPRTGAKETQYF. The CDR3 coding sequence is TGTGCCAGCAGTTACGCGTCATCTCCAAGGACAGGGGCCAAAGAGACCCAGTACTTC.

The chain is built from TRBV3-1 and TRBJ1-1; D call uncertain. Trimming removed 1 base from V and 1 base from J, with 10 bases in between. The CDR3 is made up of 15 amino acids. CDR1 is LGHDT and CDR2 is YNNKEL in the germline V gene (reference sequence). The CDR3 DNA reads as TGTGCCAGCAGCCAAGGGATAGAGGGGAACACTGAAGCTTTCTTT. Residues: CASSQGIEGNTEAFF.

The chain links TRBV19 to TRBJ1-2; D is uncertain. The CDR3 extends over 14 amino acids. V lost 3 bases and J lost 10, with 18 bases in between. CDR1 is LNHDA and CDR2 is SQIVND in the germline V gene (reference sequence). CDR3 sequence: CASSINRGRTDYTF. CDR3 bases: TGTGCCAGTAGTATTAATAGAGGCAGGACTGACTACACCTTC.

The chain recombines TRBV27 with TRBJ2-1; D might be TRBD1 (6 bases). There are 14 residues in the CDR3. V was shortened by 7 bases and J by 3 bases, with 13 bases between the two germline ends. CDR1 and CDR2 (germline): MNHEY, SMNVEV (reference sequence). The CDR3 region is CASTLGDNYNEQFF. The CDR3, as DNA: TGTGCCAGCACCCTTGGGGACAACTACAATGAGCAGTTCTTC.

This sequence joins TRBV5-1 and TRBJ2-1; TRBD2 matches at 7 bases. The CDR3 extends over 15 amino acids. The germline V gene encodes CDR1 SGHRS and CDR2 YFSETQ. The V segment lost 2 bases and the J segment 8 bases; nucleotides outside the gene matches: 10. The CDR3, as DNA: TGCGCCAGCAGCTTAGGAGGGAGGGCCATGGATGAGCAGTTCTTC. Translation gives CASSLGGRAMDEQFF.

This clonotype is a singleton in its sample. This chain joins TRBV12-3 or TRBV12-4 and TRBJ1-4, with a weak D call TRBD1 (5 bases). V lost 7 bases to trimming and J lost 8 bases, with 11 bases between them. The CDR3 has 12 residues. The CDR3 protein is CASMGVSEKLFF. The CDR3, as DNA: TGTGCCAGCATGGGGGTCAGCGAAAAACTGTTTTTT.

In DNA, the CDR3 is TGTGCCAGCAGCTTAACGGACCGGGGGACCTACGAGCAGTACTTC. Protein product: CASSLTDRGTYEQYF. V usage is TRBV5-4 and J usage is TRBJ2-7; a weak D match, TRBD2 (6 bases). Germline V lookup: CDR1 SGHNT, CDR2 YYREEE (reference sequence). The CDR3 contains 15 residues. Trimming left V 2 bases short and J 2 bases short, with 14 bases between.

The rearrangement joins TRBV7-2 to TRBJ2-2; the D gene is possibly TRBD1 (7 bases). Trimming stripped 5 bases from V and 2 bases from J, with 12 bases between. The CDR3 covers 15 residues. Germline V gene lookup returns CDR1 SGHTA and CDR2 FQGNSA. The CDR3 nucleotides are TGTGCCAGCAGCCAGGGGGGATTTAACACCGGGGAGCTGTTTTTT. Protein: CASSQGGFNTGELFF.

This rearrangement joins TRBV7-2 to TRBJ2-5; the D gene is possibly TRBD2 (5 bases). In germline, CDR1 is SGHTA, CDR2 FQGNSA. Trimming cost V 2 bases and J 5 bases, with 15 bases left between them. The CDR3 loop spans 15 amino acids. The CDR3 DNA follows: TGTGCCAGCAGCTTAAAGCGGAGAGGGATGGAGACCCAGTACTTC. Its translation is CASSLKRRGMETQYF.

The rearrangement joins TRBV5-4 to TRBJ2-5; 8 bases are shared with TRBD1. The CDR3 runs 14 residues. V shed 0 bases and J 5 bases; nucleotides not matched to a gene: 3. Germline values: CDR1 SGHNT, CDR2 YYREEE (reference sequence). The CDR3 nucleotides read TGTGCCAGCAGCTTGGACCAGGGGGCGGAGACCCAGTACTTC. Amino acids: CASSLDQGAETQYF. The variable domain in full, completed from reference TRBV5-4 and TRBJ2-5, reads ETGVTQSPTHLIKTRGQQVTLRCSSQSGHNTVSWYQQALGQGPQFIFQYYREEENGRGNFPPRFSGLQFPNYSSELNVNALELDDSALYLCASSLDQGAETQYFGPGTRLLVL.

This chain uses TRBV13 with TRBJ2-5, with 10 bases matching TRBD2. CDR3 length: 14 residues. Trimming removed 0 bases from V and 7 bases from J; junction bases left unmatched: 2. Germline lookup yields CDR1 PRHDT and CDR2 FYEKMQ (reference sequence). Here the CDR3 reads CASSLGRTSGTQYF. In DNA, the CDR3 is TGTGCCAGCAGCTTAGGACGGACTAGCGGGACCCAGTACTTC.

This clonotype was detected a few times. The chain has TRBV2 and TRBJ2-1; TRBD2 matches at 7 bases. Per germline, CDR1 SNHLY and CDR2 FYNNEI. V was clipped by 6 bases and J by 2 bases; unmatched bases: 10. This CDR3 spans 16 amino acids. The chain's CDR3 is CASSDLRGRAYNEQFF. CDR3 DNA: TGTGCCAGCAGCGACCTACGGGGGAGGGCCTACAATGAGCAGTTCTTC.

The CDR3 is CASSLESREFGETQYF. DNA of the CDR3: TGCGCCAGCAGCTTGGAGTCGCGGGAGTTCGGAGAGACCCAGTACTTC. The chain couples TRBV5-1 to TRBJ2-5; TRBD2 matches 7 bases. This CDR3 region has 16 residues. The germline V gene encodes CDR1 SGHRS and CDR2 YFSETQ. V shed 0 bases and J 4 bases; nucleotides not matched to a gene: 9.

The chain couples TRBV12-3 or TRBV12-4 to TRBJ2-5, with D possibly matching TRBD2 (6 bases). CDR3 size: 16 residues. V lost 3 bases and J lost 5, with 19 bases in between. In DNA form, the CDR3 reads TGTGCCAGCAGTTTCGTCTTGCGGGGAGTAGTGGAGACCCAGTACTTC. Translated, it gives CASSFVLRGVVETQYF.

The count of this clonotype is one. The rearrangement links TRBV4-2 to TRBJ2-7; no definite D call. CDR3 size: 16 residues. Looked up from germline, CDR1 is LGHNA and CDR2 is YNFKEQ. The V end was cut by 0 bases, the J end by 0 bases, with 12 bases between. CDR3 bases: TGTGCCAGCAGCCAAGATACCAGCGCGAGCTCCTACGAGCAGTACTTC. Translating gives CASSQDTSASSYEQYF.

The CDR3 DNA reads as TGTGCCAGCAGCTTTGGAGGGTCTGGCGAGCAGTACTTC. It translates to CASSFGGSGEQYF. The chain recombines TRBV7-8 with TRBJ2-7; TRBD2 is a possible D gene (6 bases). This CDR3 region has 13 residues. Trimming removed 3 bases from V and 6 bases from J, with 12 bases in between. CDR1 is SGHVS, CDR2 FQNEAQ, per germline.

Here the CDR3 reads CSARVGTYSNTEAFF. The CDR3 DNA is TGCAGTGCTAGAGTCGGGACATACTCGAACACTGAAGCTTTCTTT. The V call is TRBV20-1, the J call TRBJ1-1, with a weak D call TRBD1 (6 bases). This CDR3 comprises 15 residues. Germline values: CDR1 DFQATT, CDR2 SNEGSKA (reference sequence). Trimming left V 1 base short and J 1 base short, with 13 bases between.

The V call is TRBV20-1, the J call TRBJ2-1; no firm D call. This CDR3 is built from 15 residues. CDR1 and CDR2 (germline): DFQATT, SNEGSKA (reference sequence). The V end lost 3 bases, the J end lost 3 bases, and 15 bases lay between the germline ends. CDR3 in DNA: TGCAGTGCTAGCTTTGGTCATTCCAACTACAATGAGCAGTTCTTC. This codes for CSASFGHSNYNEQFF.

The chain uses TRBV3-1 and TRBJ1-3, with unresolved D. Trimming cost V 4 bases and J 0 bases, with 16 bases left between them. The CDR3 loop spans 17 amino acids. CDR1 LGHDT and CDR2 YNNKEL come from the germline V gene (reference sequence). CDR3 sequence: CASSPTGRKSSGNTIYF. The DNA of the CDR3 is TGTGCCAGCAGCCCCACGGGCAGGAAGAGCTCTGGAAACACCATATATTTT.

The CDR3 protein is CSGRSGEDRETQYF. Here the CDR3 DNA reads TGCAGTGGTCGCTCGGGAGAAGATCGGGAGACCCAGTACTTC. The chain has TRBV20-1 and TRBJ2-5; TRBD2 is a possible D gene (6 bases). The CDR3 extends over 14 amino acids. V was trimmed by 7 bases and J by 5 bases, leaving 20 bases between them. In germline, CDR1 is DFQATT, CDR2 SNEGSKA (reference sequence).

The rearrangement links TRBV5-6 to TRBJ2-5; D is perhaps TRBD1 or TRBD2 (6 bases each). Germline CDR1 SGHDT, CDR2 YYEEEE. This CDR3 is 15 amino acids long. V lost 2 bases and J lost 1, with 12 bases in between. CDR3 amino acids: CASSFAGGGQETQYF. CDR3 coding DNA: TGTGCCAGCAGCTTCGCCGGAGGGGGCCAAGAGACCCAGTACTTC.

In DNA, the CDR3 is TGTGCCAGCAGTGAGGGGACTAGCGCCTACGAGCAGTACTTC. This translates into CASSEGTSAYEQYF. This chain uses TRBV2 with TRBJ2-7, with 10 positions matching TRBD2. The CDR3 is 14 residues long. Unmatched junction bases numbered 1, after V lost 3 bases and J lost 2 bases. Per germline, CDR1 SNHLY and CDR2 FYNNEI.

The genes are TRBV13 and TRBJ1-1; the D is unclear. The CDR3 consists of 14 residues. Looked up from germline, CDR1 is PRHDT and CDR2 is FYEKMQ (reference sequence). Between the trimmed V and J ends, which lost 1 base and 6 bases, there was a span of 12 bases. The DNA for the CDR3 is TGTGCCAGCAGCTTAGAAGGTTCGGGCCCTGAAGCTTTCTTT. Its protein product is CASSLEGSGPEAFF. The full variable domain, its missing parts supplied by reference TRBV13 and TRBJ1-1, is AAGVIQSPRHLIKEKRETATLKCYPIPRHDTVYWYQQGPGQDPQFLISFYEKMQSDKGSIPDRFSAQQFSDYHSELNMSSLELGDSALYFCASSLEGSGPEAFFGQGTRLTVV.

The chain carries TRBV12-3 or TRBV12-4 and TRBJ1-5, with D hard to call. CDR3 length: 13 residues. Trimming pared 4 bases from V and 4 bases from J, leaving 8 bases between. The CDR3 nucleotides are TGTGCCAGCAGTTGGCTAACAAATCAGCCCCAGCATTTT. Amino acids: CASSWLTNQPQHF.

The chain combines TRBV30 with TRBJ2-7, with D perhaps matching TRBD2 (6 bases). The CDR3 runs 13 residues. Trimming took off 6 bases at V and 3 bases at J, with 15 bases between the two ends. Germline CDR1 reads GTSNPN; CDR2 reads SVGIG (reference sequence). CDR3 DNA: TGTGCCTGTTACCGGGACTCGGGCTACGAGCAGTACTTC. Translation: CACYRDSGYEQYF.

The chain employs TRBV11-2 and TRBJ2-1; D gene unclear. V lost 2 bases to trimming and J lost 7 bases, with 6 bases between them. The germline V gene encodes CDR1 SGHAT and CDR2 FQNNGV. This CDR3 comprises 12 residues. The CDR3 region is CASSLTNNEQFF. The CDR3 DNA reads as TGTGCCAGCAGCTTAACTAATAATGAGCAGTTCTTC.

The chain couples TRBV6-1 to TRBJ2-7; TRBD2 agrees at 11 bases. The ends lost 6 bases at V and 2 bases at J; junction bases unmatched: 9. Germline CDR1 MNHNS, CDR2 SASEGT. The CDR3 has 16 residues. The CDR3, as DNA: TGTGCCAGCAGAGCCCAGACTAGCGGGAACCCCTACGAGCAGTACTTC. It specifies CASRAQTSGNPYEQYF.